This T cell receptor (beta chain) appears in the sequencing data of a study of blood T cell repertoires in COVID-19. Trimming cost V 3 bases and J 2 bases, with 12 bases left between them. Germline loops: CDR1 SNHLY, CDR2 FYNNEI. The CDR3 runs to 15 residues. In the authors' methods: The authors estimated nucleated cell counts from reference gene primer amplification. Libraries were prepared by immunoSEQ multiplex PCR; TCRdb keeps only in-frame clonotypes and omits some of them. Clone size and V and J calls were adopted from that table, with D and trimming inferred from the DNA. The sample records approximately 89,000 clones, approximately 92% being singletons.

Sequenced input: peripheral blood. The rearrangement uses TRBV2 and TRBJ2-3, with D tentatively TRBD1 (5 bases). This TCR was recovered from a woman in her sixties with active COVID-19. The CDR3 DNA is TGTGCCAGCAGTGATCAGGGTGGAATCACAGATACGCAGTATTTT. Translating gives CASSDQGGITDTQYF.